This T cell receptor beta chain stems from a study of T cell repertoires in aging, cancer and after chemotherapy. The CDR3 covers 15 residues. V was pared by 3 bases and J by 5 bases, with 6 bases of the junction left unmatched. Germline-derived CDR1 and CDR2 are SGHNT and YYREEE (reference sequence). This clonotype was found a few times. Peripheral blood genomic DNA, not sorted cells or RNA, was the template. Rearranged V-D-J TRB sequences were amplified with a mixed TRB-A/B primer pool. MiXCR, applied by TCRdb to the multiplex PCR reads, yields one record per CDR3 protein. The sample has a few thousand distinct CDR3 sequences, about 37% seen once; the top ten hold 25%.

The sample consisted of blood. This clonotype was obtained from a human donor with a solid tumor. The genes are TRBV5-4 and TRBJ2-7, with TRBD1 matching over 12 bases. CDR3 region: CASSSRDRGLNEQYF. The CDR3 DNA follows: TGTGCCAGCAGCTCCCGGGACAGGGGGCTCAACGAGCAGTACTTC.